A single sample gave rise to the 10 T cell receptor beta chains below, sequenced in a study of response to subunit inactivated influenza vaccine. In TCRdb, the RT-PCR reads were re-called with MiXCR into one record per CDR3 protein. The profile covers roughly 570,000 distinct CDR3 sequences, with 14% appearing a single time and 11% taken by the ten largest. The sequences come from PBMCs from blood, collected 11 to 12 days after vaccination. These receptors were collected from a man aged 45-60 years who received an inactivated influenza vaccine.

The sample holds a few counts of this clonotype. The chain is built from TRBV10-3 and TRBJ2-3; 9 bases align to TRBD2. V lost 10 bases to trimming and J lost 1 base; unmatched junction nucleotides: 6. The length of the CDR3 is 14 residues. Germline-derived CDR1 and CDR2 are ENHRY and SYGVKD. The CDR3 spells CATGSGGRTDTQYF. The CDR3, as DNA: TGTGCCACGGGCAGCGGGGGGCGCACAGATACGCAGTATTTT.

This clonotype was detected many times. The V and J genes are TRBV15 and TRBJ1-3; possibly TRBD1 for D (6 bases). The CDR3 is made up of 18 amino acids. The V end was cut by 0 bases, the J end by 3 bases, with 18 bases between. Germline lookup yields CDR1 LNHNV and CDR2 YYDKDF (reference sequence). The CDR3 DNA reads TGTGCCACCAGCAGAGATTGGGGGGGCGCGCCGATTGGAAACACCATATATTTT. Amino acid sequence: CATSRDWGGAPIGNTIYF.

This clonotype was detected only a few times. V usage is TRBV19 and J usage is TRBJ2-1; D possibly corresponds to TRBD1 (5 bases). Germline CDR1 LNHDA, CDR2 SQIVND (reference sequence). The CDR3 runs 15 residues. The V gene lost 4 bases and the J gene lost 0 bases, with 10 bases spanning the gap. DNA for the CDR3: TGTGCCAGTAGTAGCAGGGCCCTCTCCTACAATGAGCAGTTCTTC. This codes for CASSSRALSYNEQFF.

The chain recombines TRBV9 with TRBJ2-2, with D perhaps TRBD2 (6 bases). The CDR3 is made up of 15 amino acids. Germline V gives CDR1 SGDLS, CDR2 YYNGEE. V was pared by 0 bases and J by 4 bases, with 10 bases between. This CDR3 reads CASSVGTMVTGELFF. Here the CDR3 DNA reads TGTGCCAGCAGCGTAGGGACTATGGTCACCGGGGAGCTGTTTTTT.

Note on this clonotype: The junction departs from the called germline gene at one end, perhaps through a read error. The rearrangement links TRBV9 to TRBJ2-2; D perhaps matches TRBD1 (7 bases). This CDR3 comprises 16 residues. Germline V gene data show CDR1 as SGDLS and CDR2 as YYNGEE. For the CDR3, the DNA is TGTGCCAGCAGCGCATTGACAGGGAGGAACCCCGGGGAGCTGTTTTTT. Its translation: CASSALTGRNPGELFF. The entire variable domain, with the rest obtained from reference TRBV9 and TRBJ2-2, is as follows: DSGVTQTPKHLITATGQRVTLRCSPRSGDLSVYWYQQSLDQGLQFLIQYYNGEERAKGNILERFSAQQFPDLHSELNLSSLELGDSALYFCASSALTGRNPGELFFGEGSRLTVL.

In this sample, this clonotype turned up a few times. This sequence joins TRBV7-2 and TRBJ2-5; D possibly corresponds to TRBD1 (6 bases). Germline V gene sequence: CDR1 SGHTA, CDR2 FQGNSA. The CDR3 sequence is 11 residues long. The germline V and J ends were trimmed by 5 bases and 11 bases, with 12 bases remaining between them. CDR3 in amino acids: CASSLHRVQYF. In DNA, the CDR3 is TGTGCCAGCAGCCTCCACAGGGTACAGTACTTC.

The J gene is TRBJ2-3, the V gene TRBV4-1, with TRBD1 matching over 11 bases. The germline CDR1 and CDR2 sequences are MGHRA and YSYEKL. V was clipped by 4 bases and J by 4 bases; unmatched bases: 10. The CDR3 covers 17 residues. CDR3 DNA sequence: TGCGCCAGCAGCCCCTCGTTGGGACAGGGGGTGTCAGATACGCAGTATTTT. Translation: CASSPSLGQGVSDTQYF.

This chain joins TRBV4-1 and TRBJ2-2; a possible D gene is TRBD1 (5 bases). The V end was cut by 2 bases, the J end by 5 bases, with 18 bases between. The germline CDR1 and CDR2 sequences are MGHRA and YSYEKL. This CDR3 has 17 amino acids. CDR3 sequence reads: CASSQIRQGGETGELFF. CDR3 DNA: TGCGCCAGCAGCCAAATACGCCAGGGTGGCGAAACCGGGGAGCTGTTTTTT.

This clonotype has only a few counts. This chain links TRBV6-1 with TRBJ2-7; TRBD2 agrees at 12 bases. This CDR3 is built from 17 residues. From germline, CDR1 is MNHNS and CDR2 SASEGT. The J segment lost 2 bases and the V segment lost 6 bases, leaving 11 bases of the junction unmatched. In DNA form, the CDR3 reads TGTGCCAGCAGCCCCGCCGGGACTAGCGGGCCAGCCTACGAGCAGTACTTC. Residues: CASSPAGTSGPAYEQYF.

This rearrangement joins TRBV14 to TRBJ2-2, with no clear D. V lost 1 base and J 0 bases, leaving 9 bases between the germline ends. The CDR3 covers 16 residues. Germline assignment: CDR1 SGHDN and CDR2 FVKESK. CDR3 bases: TGTGCCAGCAGCCAAGTTATGGCAGCGAACACCGGGGAGCTGTTTTTT. It encodes CASSQVMAANTGELFF.